Listed here is a single T cell receptor (beta chain). Its antigen is undetermined. Germline V gene sequence: CDR1 MNHEY, CDR2 SVGAGI. This CDR3 spans 14 amino acids. TCRdb reprocessed the 5' RACE reads and reports one entry per CDR3 protein, with no DNA. The sample holds roughly 450,000 distinct CDR3 sequences. This record belongs to a study of T cells expressing NK-cell markers. At the level of the study: Each TCR beta repertoire originated in sorted T cells that were CD3+CD56+NKG2C+, CD3+CD56+NKG2C- or CD3+CD56-NKG2C+. There were seven HCMV-seropositive donors and one seronegative donor among the eight sequenced. The study's findings and limits: Dominant NKG2C+ clonotypes were found to form roughly 1.0-7.5% of CD8+ T cells in over five donors.

The rearrangement joins TRBV6-5 to TRBJ2-5; TCRdb calls TRBD2, which cannot be checked without DNA. Sequencing was performed on blood T cells: a sorted CD56 or NKG2C T cell subset, CD4+ or CD8+ T cells, or bulk PBMC T cells (not recorded which). The receptor was derived from a woman between 45 and 65 years old in good health. The CDR3 here is CASTKLGGMETQYF.